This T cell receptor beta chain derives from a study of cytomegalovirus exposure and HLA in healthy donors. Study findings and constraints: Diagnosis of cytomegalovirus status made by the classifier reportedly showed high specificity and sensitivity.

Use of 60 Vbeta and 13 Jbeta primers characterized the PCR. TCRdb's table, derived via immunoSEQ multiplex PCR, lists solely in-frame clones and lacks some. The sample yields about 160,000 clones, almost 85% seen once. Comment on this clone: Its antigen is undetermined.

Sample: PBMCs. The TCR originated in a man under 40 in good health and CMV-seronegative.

The CDR3 DNA follows: TGTGCCAGCAGCTTGGCTGGACAGGGGACCTACGAGCAGTACTTC. Encoded protein: CASSLAGQGTYEQYF. The chain combines TRBV11-3 with TRBJ2-7; 9 nucleotides agree with TRBD1. Germline V lookup: CDR1 SGHNT, CDR2 YENEEA. The length of the CDR3 is 15 residues. V was clipped by 3 bases and J by 2 bases; unmatched bases: 5. The full variable domain, rest sourced from reference TRBV11-3 and TRBJ2-7, is EAGVVQSPRYKIIEKKQPVAFWCNPISGHNTLYWYLQNLGQGPELLIRYENEEAVDDSQLPKDRFSAERLKGVDSTLKIQPAELGDSAVYLCASSLAGQGTYEQYFGPGTRLTVT.